A single sample is the source of the 24 T cell receptor beta chains below, sequenced in a study of vaccination effects on CD4 cells after COVID-19. Assay used: immunoSEQ multiplex PCR; TCRdb lists only in-frame clones, some missing. The sample yields approximately 17,000 clones, 55% to 75% seen once. No antigen is known for these receptors. Viral peptide pool expansion of antigen-specific CD4+ T cells preceded sequencing in the ViraFEST assay. Subsequent to roughly 9 days of culture, CD4+ T cells were isolated. Participants completed two doses of the BNT162b2 or mRNA-1273 vaccine. The specimen comprised CD4+ T cells from PBMCs cultured with SARS-CoV-2 spike peptides, sampled after COVID-19 vaccination. The receptors stem from a human donor who received a COVID-19 vaccine.

This chain connects TRBV10-3 to TRBJ1-2; D unresolved. The CDR3 is 15 residues long. CDR1 is ENHRY, CDR2 SYGVKD, per germline. Between the trimmed V and J ends, which lost 0 bases and 4 bases, there was a span of 12 bases. The CDR3 protein is CAISESSGGIYGYTF. CDR3 nucleotides: TGTGCCATCAGTGAGTCCAGTGGCGGGATCTATGGCTACACCTTC.

This chain links TRBV6-1 with TRBJ1-2; possible D gene TRBD1, 5 bases. The germline V and J ends were trimmed by 2 bases and 5 bases, with 9 bases remaining between them. CDR1 is MNHNS and CDR2 is SASEGT in the germline V gene. This CDR3 has 13 amino acids. Written as DNA, the CDR3 is TGTGCCAGCAGTGAACAGGGAGGATATGGCTACACCTTC. It yields the protein CASSEQGGYGYTF.

The chain uses TRBV5-1 and TRBJ1-3; D is uncertain. This CDR3 has 14 amino acids. The germline CDR1 and CDR2 sequences are SGHRS and YFSETQ. Trimming stripped 0 bases from V and 0 bases from J, with 4 bases between. The CDR3 sequence: CASSLAVSGNTIYF. The CDR3 nucleotides read TGCGCCAGCAGCTTGGCTGTCTCTGGAAACACCATATATTTT.

The V and J genes are TRBV27 and TRBJ2-1; 9 bases fit TRBD2. Germline V gene lookup returns CDR1 MNHEY and CDR2 SMNVEV (reference sequence). The CDR3 spans 14 residues. V was pared by 2 bases and J by 15 bases, with 11 bases of the junction left unmatched. CDR3 residues: CASSLRSGGRAAFF. The CDR3 coding sequence is TGTGCCAGCAGTTTACGGTCCGGCGGGAGGGCTGCGTTCTTC.

The chain uses TRBV3-1 (or the pseudogene TRBV3-2) and TRBJ2-3, with D uncertain. The CDR3 contains 15 residues. Germline CDR1 reads LGHDT; CDR2 reads YNNKEL (reference sequence). V was shortened by 0 bases and J by 2 bases, with 9 bases between the two germline ends. In DNA form, the CDR3 reads TGTGCCAGCAGCCAAGATCCGGCTAACACAGATACGCAGTATTTT. Translating gives CASSQDPANTDTQYF.

The genes are TRBV29-1 and TRBJ1-1; D not resolved. The V gene's germline CDR1 is SQVTM and CDR2 ANQGSEA. The V and J ends lost 1 base and 3 bases respectively, with 6 bases between them. This CDR3 contains 12 residues. The CDR3 sequence: CSVEGLDTEAFF. The CDR3 nucleotides are TGCAGCGTTGAAGGGTTGGACACTGAAGCTTTCTTT. Full variable domain (remainder filled in from reference TRBV29-1 and TRBJ1-1): SAVISQKPSRDICQRGTSLTIQCQVDSQVTMMFWYRQQPGQSLTLIATANQGSEATYESGFVIDKFPISRPNLTFSTLTVSNMSPEDSSIYLCSVEGLDTEAFFGQGTRLTVV.

The chain carries TRBV7-2 and TRBJ1-1; D ambiguous. The CDR3 consists of 13 residues. The ends were cut back, 2 bases at V and 4 bases at J, with 8 bases in the middle. CDR1 is SGHTA and CDR2 is FQGNSA in the germline V gene. The CDR3 DNA sequence: TGTGCCAGCAGCTTACTATCGGGCACTGAAGCTTTCTTT. This sequence encodes CASSLLSGTEAFF.

This rearrangement joins TRBV6-2 or TRBV6-3 to TRBJ1-6, with D unresolved. V lost 4 bases to trimming and J lost 8 bases, with 12 bases between them. CDR3 size: 14 residues. From germline, CDR1 is MNHEY and CDR2 SVGEGT. The CDR3 region is CASSSLDGYSPLHF. CDR3 nucleotide sequence: TGTGCCAGCAGTTCTTTGGACGGATATTCACCCCTCCACTTT.

The V gene is TRBV30, the J gene TRBJ2-7; 8 nucleotides line up with TRBD1. There are 16 residues in the CDR3. The germline V gene encodes CDR1 GTSNPN and CDR2 SVGIG (reference sequence). Trimming cost V 0 bases and J 4 bases; bases outside gene matches: 11. The CDR3 protein is CAWSVKTGTGIYEQYF. The CDR3 DNA is TGTGCCTGGAGTGTGAAAACCGGGACAGGTATTTACGAGCAGTACTTC.

This chain connects TRBV19 to TRBJ1-2; D not resolved. The CDR3 is 15 amino acids. Germline CDR1 LNHDA, CDR2 SQIVND (reference sequence). V was shortened by 7 bases and J by 8 bases, with 23 bases between the two germline ends. The CDR3 protein is CASIRAHGGLWGYTF. In nucleotides, the CDR3 is TGTGCCAGTATTAGGGCCCACGGAGGGCTATGGGGCTACACCTTC.

The chain recombines TRBV7-6 with TRBJ1-1, with D uncertain. There are 14 residues in the CDR3. V was pared by 5 bases and J by 1 base, with 11 bases between. Germline CDR1 reads SGHVS; CDR2 reads FNYEAQ. The CDR3 DNA sequence: TGTGCCAGCAGCCCTCGCTCCTCGAACACTGAAGCTTTCTTT. Translation gives CASSPRSSNTEAFF. Using reference TRBV7-6 and TRBJ1-1 for the parts outside the CDR3, the full variable domain is GAGVSQSPRYKVTKRGQDVALRCDPISGHVSLYWYRQALGQGPEFLTYFNYEAQQDKSGLPNDRFSAERPEGSISTLTIQRTEQRDSAMYRCASSPRSSNTEAFFGQGTRLTVV.

The V gene is TRBV2, the J gene TRBJ2-1; TRBD1 or TRBD2 may be the D gene (5 bases each). CDR1 and CDR2 from the germline V gene are SNHLY and FYNNEI. The CDR3 runs 16 residues. V was cut by 7 bases and J by 2 bases, with 18 bases left in between. The CDR3 spells CASTTISGRAYNEQFF. The CDR3 nucleotides read TGTGCCAGCACTACGATCTCAGGGCGGGCCTACAATGAGCAGTTCTTC. Using reference TRBV2 and TRBJ2-1 for the parts outside the CDR3, the full variable domain is EPEVTQTPSHQVTQMGQEVILRCVPISNHLYFYWYRQILGQKVEFLVSFYNNEISEKSEIFDDQFSVERPDGSNFTLKIRSTKLEDSAMYFCASTTISGRAYNEQFFGPGTRLTVL.

The chain is built from TRBV9 and TRBJ2-2; 10 bases line up with TRBD2. The trim removed 1 base at V and 4 bases at J, leaving 7 bases unmatched. CDR1 is SGDLS, CDR2 YYNGEE, per germline. The CDR3 extends over 17 amino acids. The CDR3 loop is CASSVSGGAGGTGELFF. CDR3 nucleotide sequence: TGTGCCAGCAGCGTAAGCGGGGGGGCCGGTGGCACCGGGGAGCTGTTTTTT.

The chain joins TRBV3-1 (or the pseudogene TRBV3-2) to TRBJ2-2, with 13 bases fitting TRBD2. CDR3 length equals 15 residues. The germline V gene has CDR1 LGHDT and CDR2 YNNKEL (reference sequence). Trimming removed 4 bases from V and 6 bases from J; junction bases left unmatched: 2. Written as DNA, the CDR3 is TGTGCCAGCAGCCTCACTAGCGGGAGGGCCGGGGAGCTGTTTTTT. Protein sequence: CASSLTSGRAGELFF.

The CDR3 protein is CASSPRGGYGYTF. The CDR3 DNA is TGTGCCAGCAGCCCCAGGGGCGGCTATGGCTACACCTTC. This rearrangement joins TRBV5-4 to TRBJ1-2; maybe TRBD1 (6 bases). This CDR3 region has 13 residues. Germline CDR1 and CDR2: SGHNT and YYREEE (reference sequence). Trimming took off 4 bases at V and 4 bases at J, with 11 bases between the two ends.

This chain joins TRBV6-5 and TRBJ1-6; 10 bases are a match to TRBD1. This CDR3 has 12 amino acids. V trimming: 5 bases; J trimming: 14 bases; junction bases outside the gene matches: 3. Looked up from germline, CDR1 is MNHEY and CDR2 is SVGAGI. The CDR3 region has the DNA TGTGCCAGCAGTAGGGACAGGGGCGCCCTCCACTTT. It specifies CASSRDRGALHF.

The rearrangement uses TRBV3-1 (or the pseudogene TRBV3-2) and TRBJ1-1; 12 bases fit TRBD1. Germline loops: CDR1 LGHDT, CDR2 YNNKEL (reference sequence). There are 18 residues in the CDR3. With 3 bases clipped from V and 4 bases from J, the junction kept 12 bases outside the gene matches. The chain's CDR3 is CASSQYSGTGGAGTEAFF. CDR3 DNA: TGTGCCAGCAGCCAGTACTCCGGGACAGGGGGCGCGGGCACTGAAGCTTTCTTT.

The chain links TRBV5-1 to TRBJ2-5, with a tentative D call TRBD2 (6 bases). The CDR3 extends over 13 amino acids. Trimming removed 4 bases from V and 3 bases from J, with 10 bases in between. Germline V CDR1 and CDR2: SGHRS, YFSETQ. The CDR3 nucleotides read TGCGCCAGCAGCCCATGGGGGGAAGAGACCCAGTACTTC. Translating gives CASSPWGEETQYF.

This clone is judged large. The CDR3 reads CASSRGTGGRDEQFF. CDR3 nucleotide sequence: TGTGCCAGCAGCCGTGGGACAGGGGGCAGGGATGAGCAGTTCTTC. The chain links TRBV3-1 (or the pseudogene TRBV3-2) to TRBJ2-1; TRBD1 aligns across 12 bases. The V segment lost 4 bases and the J segment 8 bases; nucleotides outside the gene matches: 6. The CDR3 is made up of 15 amino acids. Germline V gene data show CDR1 as LGHDT and CDR2 as YNNKEL (reference sequence).

The chain links TRBV18 to TRBJ2-7; D unresolved. Germline CDR1 and CDR2: KGHSH and LQKENI. The CDR3 has 12 amino acids. Trimming left V 4 bases short and J 4 bases short, with 8 bases between. As DNA, the CDR3 is TGTGCCAGCTCACGCACGGATTACGAGCAGTACTTC. It yields the protein CASSRTDYEQYF. The full variable domain, in which reference TRBV18 and TRBJ2-7 provide the parts outside the CDR3, is NAGVMQNPRHLVRRRGQEARLRCSPMKGHSHVYWYRQLPEEGLKFMVYLQKENIIDESGMPKERFSAEFPKEGPSILRIQQVVRGDSAAYFCASSRTDYEQYFGPGTRLTVT.

This clone is medium-sized. V usage is TRBV4-1 and J usage is TRBJ2-7, with D uncertain. The germline V gene has CDR1 MGHRA and CDR2 YSYEKL. V lost 1 base and J lost 0, with 10 bases in between. The CDR3 contains 15 residues. This CDR3 reads CASSQAAESSYEQYF. In DNA form, the CDR3 reads TGCGCCAGCAGCCAAGCGGCAGAGAGCTCCTACGAGCAGTACTTC.

By its share, this clone is medium-sized. V and J are TRBV11-2 and TRBJ2-3, with D unresolved. The length of the CDR3 is 15 residues. The germline CDR1 and CDR2 sequences are SGHAT and FQNNGV. Between the trimmed V and J ends, which lost 2 bases and 2 bases, there was a span of 11 bases. The CDR3 DNA sequence: TGTGCCAGCAGCTTATTGGGCAGACCCACAGATACGCAGTATTTT. Translated: CASSLLGRPTDTQYF. The full variable domain, its missing parts supplied by reference TRBV11-2 and TRBJ2-3, is EAGVAQSPRYKIIEKRQSVAFWCNPISGHATLYWYQQILGQGPKLLIQFQNNGVVDDSQLPKDRFSAERLKGVDSTLKIQPAKLEDSAVYLCASSLLGRPTDTQYFGPGTRLTVL.

The chain has TRBV4-3 and TRBJ2-3; D might be TRBD2 (7 bases). The CDR3 has 17 residues. V dropped 0 bases and J dropped 6 bases, with 19 bases sitting between them. Germline CDR1 LGHNA, CDR2 YSLEER. Here the CDR3 DNA reads TGCGCCAGCAGCCAAGATGCGCGGGGGCGCTCTTTTGATACGCAGTATTTT. Translation: CASSQDARGRSFDTQYF.

By share, this clone ranks as medium-sized. The chain is built from TRBV18 and TRBJ1-2, with 9 bases matching TRBD1. The CDR3 length is 15 residues. Trimming removed 1 base from V and 5 bases from J; junction bases left unmatched: 5. Germline CDR1 reads KGHSH; CDR2 reads LQKENI. Here the CDR3 DNA reads TGTGCCAGCTCACCACAACAGGGGGCGCGTTATGGCTACACCTTC. It codes for CASSPQQGARYGYTF.